The rows below give T cell receptor beta chains drawn from one sample of a study of OX40 agonist ivuxolimab in advanced cancers. Produced via immunoSEQ multiplex PCR; TCRdb's table is partial and in-frame only. The sample records about 72,000 clones, approximately 84% being singletons. Sequenced material: CD4+ or CD8+ T cells sorted from blood, taken in a trial of the OX40 agonist ivuxolimab. Receptors were obtained from an adult with an advanced solid tumor such as melanoma, head and neck, liver or kidney cancer. The CDR3 runs from the conserved cysteine through the conserved F or W. The D gene is left open where the match is weak. The size entry is marked missing in some rows and otherwise reads once, few, many or a size class.

V gene: TRBV7-9
clone size: once
D gene: .
J gene: TRBJ2-1
CDR3 protein: CASSLRSGTYNEQFF
CDR3 DNA: TGTGCCAGCAGCTTACGTAGCGGAACTTACAATGAGCAGTTCTTC

V gene: TRBV7-9
clone size: once
D gene: TRBD1
J gene: TRBJ1-1
CDR3 protein: CASSLVGQGLTEAFF
CDR3 DNA: TGTGCCAGCAGCTTAGTGGGACAGGGTCTCACTGAAGCTTTCTTT

V gene: TRBV11-2
clone size: .
D gene: .
J gene: TRBJ2-7
CDR3 protein: CASSLVAARSGEQYF
CDR3 DNA: TGTGCCAGCAGCTTAGTTGCAGCTAGGTCGGGCGAGCAGTACTTC

V gene: TRBV9
clone size: .
D gene: .
J gene: TRBJ2-1
CDR3 protein: CASSVDWGSSYNEQFF
CDR3 DNA: TGTGCCAGCAGCGTAGATTGGGGGAGCTCCTACAATGAGCAGTTCTTC

V gene: TRBV7-6
clone size: once
D gene: .
J gene: TRBJ1-1
CDR3 protein: CASSSYINTEAFF
CDR3 DNA: TGTGCCAGCAGCTCTTATATCAACACTGAAGCTTTCTTT

V gene: TRBV14
clone size: .
D gene: TRBD2
J gene: TRBJ2-5
CDR3 protein: CASSQSGSRETQYF
CDR3 DNA: TGTGCCAGCAGCCAGAGCGGGAGTCGAGAGACCCAGTACTTC

V gene: TRBV11-2
clone size: .
D gene: .
J gene: TRBJ1-1
CDR3 protein: CASSLEGRAFF
CDR3 DNA: TGTGCCAGCAGCTTAGAAGGACGAGCTTTCTTT

V gene: TRBV19
clone size: .
D gene: .
J gene: TRBJ2-7
CDR3 protein: CASSIIGNEQYF
CDR3 DNA: TGTGCCAGTAGTATTATAGGAAACGAGCAGTACTTC

V gene: TRBV6-5
clone size: .
D gene: .
J gene: TRBJ1-1
CDR3 protein: CASSRQINTEAFF
CDR3 DNA: TGTGCCAGCAGCCGACAGATAAACACTGAAGCTTTCTTT

V gene: TRBV9
clone size: .
D gene: TRBD1
J gene: TRBJ1-4
CDR3 protein: CASSEGQGLNEKLFF
CDR3 DNA: TGTGCCAGCAGCGAAGGACAGGGTCTTAATGAAAAACTGTTTTTT

V gene: TRBV5-1
clone size: few
D gene: TRBD1
J gene: TRBJ1-4
CDR3 protein: CASSLVGDSLEKLFF
CDR3 DNA: TGCGCCAGCAGCTTGGTTGGGGACAGCCTGGAAAAACTGTTTTTT

V gene: TRBV18
clone size: .
D gene: .
J gene: TRBJ1-1
CDR3 protein: CASSRTEEAFF
CDR3 DNA: TGTGCCAGCTCGCGTACAGAAGAAGCTTTCTTT

V gene: TRBV13
clone size: .
D gene: TRBD2
J gene: TRBJ2-7
CDR3 protein: CASSFSSSGGYEQYF
CDR3 DNA: TGTGCCAGCAGCTTTTCGTCTAGCGGGGGGTACGAGCAGTACTTC

V gene: TRBV19
clone size: once
D gene: .
J gene: TRBJ2-1
CDR3 protein: CASSIHGRFGYNEQFF
CDR3 DNA: TGTGCCAGTAGTATCCATGGGAGGTTTGGTTACAATGAGCAGTTCTTC

V gene: TRBV7-9
clone size: .
D gene: .
J gene: TRBJ1-1
CDR3 protein: CASSLQQGRTEAFF
CDR3 DNA: TGTGCCAGCAGCTTACAACAGGGTCGAACTGAAGCTTTCTTT

V gene: TRBV5-1
clone size: .
D gene: .
J gene: TRBJ2-5
CDR3 protein: CASSRQEAETQYF
CDR3 DNA: TGCGCCAGCAGCAGACAGGAAGCGGAGACCCAGTACTTC

V gene: TRBV30
clone size: .
D gene: TRBD2
J gene: TRBJ2-7
CDR3 protein: CAWSVSSLAGYEQYF
CDR3 DNA: TGTGCCTGGAGTGTAAGTAGTCTAGCGGGGTACGAGCAGTACTTC

V gene: TRBV7-9
clone size: .
D gene: .
J gene: TRBJ1-1
CDR3 protein: CASSLGPAPGEAFF
CDR3 DNA: TGTGCCAGCAGCTTAGGGCCCGCCCCCGGTGAAGCTTTCTTT

V gene: TRBV19
clone size: .
D gene: TRBD1
J gene: TRBJ1-2
CDR3 protein: CASNPGQGTYGYTF
CDR3 DNA: TGTGCCTCTAACCCTGGACAGGGAACCTATGGCTACACCTTC

V gene: TRBV5-5
clone size: .
D gene: .
J gene: TRBJ1-1
CDR3 protein: CASSVGSREAFF
CDR3 DNA: TGTGCCAGCAGCGTCGGGAGCAGGGAAGCTTTCTTT

V gene: TRBV18
clone size: .
D gene: .
J gene: TRBJ2-7
CDR3 protein: CASSPPNGAYEQYF
CDR3 DNA: TGTGCCAGCTCACCACCGAACGGAGCCTACGAGCAGTACTTC

V gene: TRBV2
clone size: .
D gene: TRBD2
J gene: TRBJ2-1
CDR3 protein: CASSAQGTSGSNEQFF
CDR3 DNA: TGTGCCAGCAGTGCGCAAGGAACTAGCGGGTCAAATGAGCAGTTCTTC